This T cell receptor (beta chain) was captured in a study of blood T cell repertoires in COVID-19. About the study: Both acute and convalescent COVID-19 samples were obtained from the United States, Italy and Spain.

Original processing methods: Amplified reference gene primers provided the basis for estimating nucleated cell counts. This table comes from immunoSEQ multiplex PCR, and its TCRdb copy is limited to in-frame clones, with some not included. The DNA gave D and trimming, while V, J and clone size come from that table. Here the sample spans more than 200,000 clones, nearly 90% being singletons. V lost 2 bases and J lost 8; bases outside the gene matches: 8. Germline V CDR1 and CDR2: GTSNPN, SVGIG (reference sequence). The CDR3 runs to 14 residues. The chain recombines TRBV30 with TRBJ1-4, with TRBD1 matching over 7 bases. The sequence derives from a woman aged 35 to 49 who had recovered from COVID-19. Material for sequencing was peripheral blood. The CDR3 sequence is CAWSLETGVEKLFF. DNA of the CDR3: TGTGCCTGGAGTCTCGAAACAGGGGTCGAAAAACTGTTTTTT.